Listed below are T cell receptor beta chains from one sample, sequenced in a study of technical replicates of blood from a handful of donors. Repertoires were generated with immunoSEQ multiplex PCR, while TCRdb's copy carries only in-frame clones and drops some. This repertoire shows 70,000 or so clones, 75% to 95% found once; its top ten account for 0.37%. Sample: T cells isolated from PBMCs. All receptors derive from a human donor in good health. Some clones in this sample may be carry-over from other donors' samples. Both conserved end residues are part of each CDR3. The D gene is left open where the match is weak. Part of the rows lack a size; the others show once, few, many or a class for expanded clones.

>NA|TRBV11-2|TRBD1|TRBJ1-2
CASSLDYRGGGYTF
TGTGCCAGCAGCTTAGATTACAGGGGTGGCGGCTACACCTTC
>NA|TRBV4-2|TRBD1|TRBJ2-6
CASSQRHGTDLISGANVLTF
TGTGCCAGCAGCCAACGCCACGGGACAGACTTGATCTCTGGGGCCAACGTCCTGACTTTC
>NA|TRBV28|NA|TRBJ1-1
CASRPQVWRYTEAFF
TGTGCCAGCAGGCCCCAGGTGTGGAGGTATACTGAAGCTTTCTTT
>NA|TRBV6-6|TRBD2|TRBJ2-1
CASSHSGRPSWQFF
TGTGCCAGCAGTCATAGCGGGAGGCCGAGTTGGCAGTTCTTC
>NA|TRBV28|TRBD1|TRBJ2-1
CASSFGRGRGEQFF
TGTGCCAGCAGTTTCGGCAGGGGGCGCGGTGAGCAGTTCTTC
>once|TRBV4-1|TRBD1|TRBJ1-1
CASSPGTGGTEAFF
TGCGCCAGCAGCCCCGGGACAGGGGGGACTGAAGCTTTCTTT
>NA|TRBV5-1|NA|TRBJ1-4
CASSLTGRGEKLFF
TGCGCCAGCAGCTTGACAGGGCGCGGTGAAAAACTGTTTTTT
>NA|TRBV6-1|TRBD2|TRBJ2-5
CASSGLAQETQYF
TGTGCCAGCAGTGGACTAGCCCAGGAGACCCAGTACTTC
>NA|TRBV7-6|TRBD1|TRBJ1-1
CASSIKEGATEAFF
TGTGCCAGCAGCATCAAGGAGGGGGCCACTGAAGCTTTCTTT
>NA|TRBV28|NA|TRBJ1-1
CASSLHREAFF
TGTGCCAGCAGTTTACACAGGGAAGCTTTCTTT
>NA|TRBV4-1|NA|TRBJ1-3
CASSQVNSGNTIYF
TGCGCCAGCAGTCAGGTGAATTCTGGAAACACCATATATTTT
>NA|TRBV6-1|NA|TRBJ2-1
CASSELAGVYNEQFF
TGTGCCAGCAGTGAATTGGCAGGGGTTTACAATGAGCAGTTCTTC
>NA|TRBV5-4|NA|TRBJ2-1
CASSLVAFNEQFF
TGTGCCAGCAGCTTGGTGGCTTTCAATGAGCAGTTCTTC
>NA|TRBV5-1|NA|TRBJ2-5
CASSARRSQETQYF
TGCGCCAGCAGCGCTAGAAGGAGCCAAGAGACCCAGTACTTC
>NA|TRBV20-1|NA|TRBJ2-1
CSAPSVNEQFF
TGCAGTGCCCCGAGCGTAAATGAGCAGTTCTTC
>NA|TRBV19|TRBD1|TRBJ1-5
CASSDRGRPQHF
TGTGCCAGTAGTGACAGGGGGCGGCCCCAGCATTTT